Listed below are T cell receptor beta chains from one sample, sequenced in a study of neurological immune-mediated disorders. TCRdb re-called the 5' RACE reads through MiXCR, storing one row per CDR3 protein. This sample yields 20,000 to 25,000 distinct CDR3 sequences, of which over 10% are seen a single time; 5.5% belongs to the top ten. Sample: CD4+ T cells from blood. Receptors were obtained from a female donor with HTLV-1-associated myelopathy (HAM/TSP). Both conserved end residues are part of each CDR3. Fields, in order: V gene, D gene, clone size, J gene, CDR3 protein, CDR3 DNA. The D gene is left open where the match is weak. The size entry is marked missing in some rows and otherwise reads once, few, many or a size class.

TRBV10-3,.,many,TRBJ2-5,CAISPRDKETQYF,TGTGCCATCAGCCCCCGGGACAAAGAGACCCAGTACTTC
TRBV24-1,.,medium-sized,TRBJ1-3,CATSDMRSSGNTIYF,TGTGCCACCAGTGATATGCGGAGCTCTGGAAACACCATATATTTT
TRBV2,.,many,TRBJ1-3,CASSEDGNTIYF,TGTGCCAGCAGTGAAGACGGAAACACCATATATTTT
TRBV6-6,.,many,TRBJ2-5,CASTPGWGETQYF,TGTGCCAGCACCCCGGGGTGGGGGGAGACCCAGTACTTC
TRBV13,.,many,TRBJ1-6,CASSLSGGQSNSPLHF,TGTGCCAGCAGCCTATCGGGCGGACAGTCGAATTCACCCCTCCACTTT
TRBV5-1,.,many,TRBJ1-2,CASSLEGRLDGYTF,TGCGCCAGCAGCTTGGAAGGCAGGCTCGATGGCTACACCTTC
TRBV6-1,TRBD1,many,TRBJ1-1,CASSDRGKAFF,TGTGCCAGCAGCGACAGGGGTAAAGCTTTCTTT
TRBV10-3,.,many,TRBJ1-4,CAISVDINEKLFF,TGTGCCATCAGTGTGGACATAAATGAAAAACTGTTTTTT
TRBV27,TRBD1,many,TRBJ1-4,CASSRRTGLNEKLFF,TGTGCCAGCAGCCGGAGGACAGGTTTAAATGAAAAACTGTTTTTT
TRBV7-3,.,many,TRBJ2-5,CASSSTQHETQYF,TGTGCCAGCAGCTCGACTCAACACGAGACCCAGTACTTC
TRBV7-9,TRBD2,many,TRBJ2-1,CASSSGLAGGWNEQFF,TGTGCCAGCAGCTCCGGACTAGCGGGAGGCTGGAATGAGCAGTTCTTC
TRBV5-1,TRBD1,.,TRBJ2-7,CASSQQGAGNEVSEQYF,TGCGCCAGCAGCCAACAGGGGGCGGGGAACGAGGTGAGCGAGCAGTACTTC
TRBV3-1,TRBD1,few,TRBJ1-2,CASSQGDRGYGYTF,TGTGCCAGCAGCCAAGGGGACAGGGGTTATGGCTACACCTTC